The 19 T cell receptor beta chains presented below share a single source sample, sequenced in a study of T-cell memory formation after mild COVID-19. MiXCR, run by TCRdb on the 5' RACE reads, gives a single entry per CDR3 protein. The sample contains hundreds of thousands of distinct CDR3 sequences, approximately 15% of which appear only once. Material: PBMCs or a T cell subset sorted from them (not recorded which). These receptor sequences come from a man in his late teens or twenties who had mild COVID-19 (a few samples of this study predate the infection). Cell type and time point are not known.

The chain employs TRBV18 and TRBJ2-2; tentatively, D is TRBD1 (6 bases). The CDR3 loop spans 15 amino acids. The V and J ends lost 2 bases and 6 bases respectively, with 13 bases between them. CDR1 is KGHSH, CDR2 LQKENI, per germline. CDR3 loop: CASSPDFAGAGELFF. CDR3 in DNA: TGTGCCAGCTCACCAGATTTTGCAGGGGCCGGGGAGCTGTTTTTT. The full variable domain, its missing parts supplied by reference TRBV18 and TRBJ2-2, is NAGVMQNPRHLVRRRGQEARLRCSPMKGHSHVYWYRQLPEEGLKFMVYLQKENIIDESGMPKERFSAEFPKEGPSILRIQQVVRGDSAAYFCASSPDFAGAGELFFGEGSRLTVL.

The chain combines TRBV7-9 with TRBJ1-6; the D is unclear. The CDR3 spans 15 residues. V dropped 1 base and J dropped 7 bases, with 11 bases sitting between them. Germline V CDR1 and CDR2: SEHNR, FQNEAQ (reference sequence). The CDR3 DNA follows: TGTGCCAGCAGCTTAGAGGCCGCTTCAAATTCACCCCTCCACTTT. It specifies CASSLEAASNSPLHF.

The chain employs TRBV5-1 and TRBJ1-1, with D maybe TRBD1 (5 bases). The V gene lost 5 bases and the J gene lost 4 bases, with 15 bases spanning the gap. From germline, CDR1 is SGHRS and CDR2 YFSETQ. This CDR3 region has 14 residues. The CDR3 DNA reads TGCGCCAGCAGTCCCTCGACGGGGCGCACTGAAGCTTTCTTT. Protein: CASSPSTGRTEAFF.

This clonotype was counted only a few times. The CDR3 reads CASRRAMTQYF. CDR3 DNA sequence: TGTGCCAGCAGACGGGCTATGACCCAGTACTTC. This chain joins TRBV27 and TRBJ2-5; unclear D gene. CDR1 MNHEY and CDR2 SMNVEV come from the germline V gene (reference sequence). V lost 6 bases and J 7 bases, leaving 9 bases between the germline ends. This CDR3 region has 11 residues.

CDR3 in amino acids: CASSFPGGYEQYV. In DNA, the CDR3 is TGTGCCAGCAGCTTCCCGGGGGGCTACGAGCAGTACGTC. J is TRBJ2-7 and V is TRBV7-2, with 7 bases matching TRBD2. Germline lookup yields CDR1 SGHTA and CDR2 FQGNSA. V gave up 3 bases and J gave up 3 bases; unmatched junction bases: 2. The CDR3 spans 13 residues.

DNA of the CDR3: TGTGCCAGCAGTTTACGTAGCGGGGTTACAGATACGCAGTATTTT. Its translation is CASSLRSGVTDTQYF. The chain is built from TRBV12-3 or TRBV12-4 and TRBJ2-3; 8 nucleotides line up with TRBD2. The CDR3 covers 15 residues. V trimming: 2 bases; J trimming: 3 bases; junction bases outside the gene matches: 4.

The DNA for the CDR3 is TGTGCCAGCAGCTCTACAGGGTTCCAGGAGACCCAGTACTTC. Translating gives CASSSTGFQETQYF. The rearrangement links TRBV5-6 to TRBJ2-5; TRBD1 might be the D (6 bases). Germline CDR1 and CDR2: SGHDT and YYEEEE. There are 14 residues in the CDR3. V lost 3 bases and J 5 bases, leaving 14 bases between the germline ends.

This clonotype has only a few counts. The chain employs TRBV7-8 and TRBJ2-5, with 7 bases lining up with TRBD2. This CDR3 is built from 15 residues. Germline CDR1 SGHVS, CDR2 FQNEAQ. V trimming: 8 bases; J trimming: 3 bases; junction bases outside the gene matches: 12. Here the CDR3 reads CASEAPGTTKETQYF. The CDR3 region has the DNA TGTGCCAGCGAAGCCCCCGGGACTACTAAAGAGACCCAGTACTTC.

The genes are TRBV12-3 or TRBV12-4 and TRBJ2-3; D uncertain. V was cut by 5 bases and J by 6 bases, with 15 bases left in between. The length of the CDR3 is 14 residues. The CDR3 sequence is CASSPPRRSDTQYF. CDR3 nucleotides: TGTGCCAGCAGTCCCCCCCGGCGGTCCGATACGCAGTATTTT.

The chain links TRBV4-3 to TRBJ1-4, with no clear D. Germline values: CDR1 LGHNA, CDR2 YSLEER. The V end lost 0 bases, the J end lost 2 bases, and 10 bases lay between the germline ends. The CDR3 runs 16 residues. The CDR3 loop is CASSQDGRHTNEKLFF. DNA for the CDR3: TGCGCCAGCAGCCAAGATGGGAGACACACTAATGAAAAACTGTTTTTT.

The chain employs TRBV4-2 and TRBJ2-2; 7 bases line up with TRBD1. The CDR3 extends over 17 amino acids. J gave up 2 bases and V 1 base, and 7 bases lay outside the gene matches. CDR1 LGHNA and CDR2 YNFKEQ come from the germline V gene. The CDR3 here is CASSQGVTGINTGELFF. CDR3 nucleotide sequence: TGTGCCAGCAGCCAAGGGGTGACAGGGATCAACACCGGGGAGCTGTTTTTT.

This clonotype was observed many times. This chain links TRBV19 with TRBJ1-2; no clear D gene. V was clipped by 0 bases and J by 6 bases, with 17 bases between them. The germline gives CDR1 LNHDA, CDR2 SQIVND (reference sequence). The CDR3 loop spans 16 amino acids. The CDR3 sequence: CASSIDRRGVVDGYTF. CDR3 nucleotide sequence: TGTGCCAGTAGTATAGATAGACGCGGAGTGGTGGATGGCTACACCTTC.

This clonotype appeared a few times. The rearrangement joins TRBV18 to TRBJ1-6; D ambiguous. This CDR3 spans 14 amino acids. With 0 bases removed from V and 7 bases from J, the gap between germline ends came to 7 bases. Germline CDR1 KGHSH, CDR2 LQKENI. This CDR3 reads CASSPPAPNSPLHF. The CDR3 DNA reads TGTGCCAGCTCACCACCGGCCCCCAATTCACCCCTCCACTTT.

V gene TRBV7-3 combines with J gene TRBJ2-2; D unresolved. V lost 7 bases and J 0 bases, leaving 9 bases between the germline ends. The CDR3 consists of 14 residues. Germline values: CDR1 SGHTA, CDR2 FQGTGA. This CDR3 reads CASTSDPNTGELFF. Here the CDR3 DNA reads TGTGCCAGCACCTCGGACCCGAACACCGGGGAGCTGTTTTTT.

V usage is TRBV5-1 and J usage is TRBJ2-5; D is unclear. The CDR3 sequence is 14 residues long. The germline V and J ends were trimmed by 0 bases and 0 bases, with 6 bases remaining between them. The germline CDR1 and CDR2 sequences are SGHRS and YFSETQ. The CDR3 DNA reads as TGCGCCAGCAGCTTGGCCGACTACCAAGAGACCCAGTACTTC. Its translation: CASSLADYQETQYF.

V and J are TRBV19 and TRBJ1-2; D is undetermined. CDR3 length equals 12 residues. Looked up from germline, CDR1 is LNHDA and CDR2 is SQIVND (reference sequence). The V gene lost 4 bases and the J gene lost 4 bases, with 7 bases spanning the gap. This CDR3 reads CASSTEGYGYTF. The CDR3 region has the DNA TGTGCCAGTAGTACGGAGGGCTATGGCTACACCTTC.

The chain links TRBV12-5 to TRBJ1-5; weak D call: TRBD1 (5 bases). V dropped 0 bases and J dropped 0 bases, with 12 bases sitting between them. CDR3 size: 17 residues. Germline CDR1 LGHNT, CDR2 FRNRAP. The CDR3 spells CASGLVLGAFSNQPQHF. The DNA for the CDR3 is TGTGCTAGTGGTTTGGTACTAGGGGCTTTTAGCAATCAGCCCCAGCATTTT.

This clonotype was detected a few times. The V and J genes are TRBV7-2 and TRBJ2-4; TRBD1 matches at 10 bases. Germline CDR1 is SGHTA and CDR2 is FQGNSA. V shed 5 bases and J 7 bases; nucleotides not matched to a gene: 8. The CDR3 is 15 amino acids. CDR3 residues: CASSLQLDRGNIQYF. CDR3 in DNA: TGTGCCAGCAGCCTCCAGTTGGACAGGGGGAACATTCAGTACTTC.

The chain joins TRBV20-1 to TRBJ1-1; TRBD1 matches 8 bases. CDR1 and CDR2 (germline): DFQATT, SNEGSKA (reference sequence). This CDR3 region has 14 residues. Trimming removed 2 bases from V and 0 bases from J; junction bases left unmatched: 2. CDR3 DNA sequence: TGCAGTGCTAGACGGACAGGGATGAACACTGAAGCTTTCTTT. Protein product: CSARRTGMNTEAFF.